A selection of T cell receptor beta chains follows, all from one sample in a study of T cell responses to AZD1222 COVID-19 vaccine. Clones were read by immunoSEQ multiplex PCR, and TCRdb kept only the in-frame ones, dropping some. The sample shows about 180,000 clones, roughly 87% of them seen only once. The sample was peripheral blood, taken on day 0 of AZD1222 vaccination. These receptors were collected from an adult in good health. Each CDR3 is given with its conserved first and last residue. Each record gives: clone size, D gene, V gene, J gene, CDR3 DNA, CDR3 protein. The D gene is left open where the match is weak. For some rows the clone size is stated as once, few or many, or as a class when expanded; others skip it.

size: -; D: -; V: TRBV29-1; J: TRBJ2-3; DNA: TGCAGCGGGGGGAGTTCTAGCACAGATACGCAGTATTTT; CDR3: CSGGSSSTDTQYF
size: -; D: TRBD2; V: TRBV7-9; J: TRBJ2-1; DNA: TGTGCCAGCGGGACTAGCGGGAATAATGAGCAGTTCTTC; CDR3: CASGTSGNNEQFF
size: few; D: TRBD1; V: TRBV5-1; J: TRBJ1-1; DNA: TGCGCCAGCAGCCCCCGGACAGGGATCACTGAAGCTTTCTTT; CDR3: CASSPRTGITEAFF
size: few; D: -; V: TRBV30; J: TRBJ1-6; DNA: TGTGCCTGGAGTCCAATGACAGGTTTTAATTCACCCCTCCACTTT; CDR3: CAWSPMTGFNSPLHF
size: -; D: TRBD1; V: TRBV6-5; J: TRBJ1-2; DNA: TGTGCCAGCAGTTACGTCAGGACAGGGGGAAACTATGGCTACACCTTC; CDR3: CASSYVRTGGNYGYTF
size: -; D: TRBD2; V: TRBV28; J: TRBJ2-1; DNA: TGTGCCAGCAGTCTTCCGTGGGGTAGCGGGACCAATGAGCAGTTCTTC; CDR3: CASSLPWGSGTNEQFF
size: -; D: TRBD1; V: TRBV19; J: TRBJ1-1; DNA: TGTGCCAGTAGGACGGGACAGAAGATGAACACTGAAGCTTTCTTT; CDR3: CASRTGQKMNTEAFF
size: -; D: -; V: TRBV4-2; J: TRBJ1-2; DNA: TGTGCCAGCAGCCAAGTGTCGGAATATGGCTACACCTTC; CDR3: CASSQVSEYGYTF
size: -; D: -; V: TRBV7-2; J: TRBJ2-7; DNA: TGTGCCAGCAAGGCAGGGAGCTCCTACGAGCAGTACTTC; CDR3: CASKAGSSYEQYF
size: -; D: TRBD1; V: TRBV6-5; J: TRBJ1-5; DNA: TGTGCCAGCAGGACAGGGGGGAATCAGCCCCAGCATTTT; CDR3: CASRTGGNQPQHF
size: -; D: TRBD1; V: TRBV6-5; J: TRBJ1-1; DNA: TGTGCCAGCAGAGGCCCGATTGACAGGGTCACTGAAGCTTTCTTT; CDR3: CASRGPIDRVTEAFF
size: -; D: -; V: TRBV5-1; J: TRBJ2-7; DNA: TGCGCCAGCAGGCGCGAGATTCGAGGTTACGAGCAGTACTTC; CDR3: CASRREIRGYEQYF
size: -; D: TRBD1; V: TRBV25-1; J: TRBJ1-6; DNA: TGTGCCAGCAGCGAGGGGCAGGGGGCCGTGTCACCCCTCCACTTT; CDR3: CASSEGQGAVSPLHF
size: -; D: -; V: TRBV19; J: TRBJ1-5; DNA: TGTGCCAGCGGGAGGCCCTATCAGCCCCAGCATTTT; CDR3: CASGRPYQPQHF
size: -; D: TRBD1; V: TRBV10-3; J: TRBJ2-7; DNA: TGTGCCACCAGACAGGGGGCTCAGGACGAGCAGTACTTC; CDR3: CATRQGAQDEQYF
size: -; D: -; V: TRBV11-2; J: TRBJ1-1; DNA: TGTGCCAGCAGCTTAAGCGGGAACACTGAAGCTTTCTTT; CDR3: CASSLSGNTEAFF
size: -; D: -; V: TRBV19; J: TRBJ1-4; DNA: TGTGCCAGTACCCCTATGCCCGGGACGGGGGCCGAGGGAGGTTACGAAAAACTGTTTTTT; CDR3: CASTPMPGTGAEGGYEKLFF
size: once; D: -; V: TRBV19; J: TRBJ1-2; DNA: TGTGCCAGTAGTATAGATCGGGAAGCTAACTATGGCTACACCTTC; CDR3: CASSIDREANYGYTF
size: -; D: -; V: TRBV4-1; J: TRBJ2-5; DNA: TGCGCCAGCAGCCAAGAATTGACTCCGCAAGAGACCCAGTACTTC; CDR3: CASSQELTPQETQYF
size: -; D: -; V: TRBV6-5; J: TRBJ1-5; DNA: TGTGCCAGCAGCCTCCCGTATCAGCCCCAGCATTTT; CDR3: CASSLPYQPQHF
size: once; D: -; V: TRBV10-1; J: TRBJ2-7; DNA: TGCGCCAGCAGTGCATTCAGGGACCCGTACGAGCAGTACTTC; CDR3: CASSAFRDPYEQYF
size: once; D: -; V: TRBV19; J: TRBJ1-5; DNA: TGTGCCAGTAGTACCACAGGGAGGAGCAATCAGCCCCAGCATTTT; CDR3: CASSTTGRSNQPQHF
size: -; D: -; V: TRBV5-1; J: TRBJ1-1; DNA: TGCGCCAGCAGCCACGGCTCGGGGGCCCCCAACACTGAAGCTTTCTTT; CDR3: CASSHGSGAPNTEAFF
size: -; D: TRBD2; V: TRBV7-9; J: TRBJ2-7; DNA: TGTGCCAGCAGCTTAGTGGGGGGGACTAGCGGGCGTTACGAGCAGTACTTC; CDR3: CASSLVGGTSGRYEQYF
size: -; D: -; V: TRBV30; J: TRBJ2-2; DNA: TGTGCCTGGAGTGGAGGCCGGGGCACCGGGGAGCTGTTTTTT; CDR3: CAWSGGRGTGELFF
size: -; D: -; V: TRBV7-9; J: TRBJ2-7; DNA: TGTGCCAGCGGCGACAGAGCCTACGAGCAGTACTTC; CDR3: CASGDRAYEQYF
size: -; D: TRBD1; V: TRBV28; J: TRBJ2-5; DNA: TGTGCCAGCACCTTGGCCGGGACAGGGGGCGAGGAGACCCAGTACTTC; CDR3: CASTLAGTGGEETQYF
size: -; D: -; V: TRBV29-1; J: TRBJ1-2; DNA: TGCAGCGTTGAAGGGGGAGCCTATGGCTACACCTTC; CDR3: CSVEGGAYGYTF
size: -; D: -; V: TRBV7-6; J: TRBJ2-5; DNA: TGTGCCAGCAGCCCTTGGGCCCTATCTGGAGAGACCCAGTACTTC; CDR3: CASSPWALSGETQYF
size: -; D: TRBD1; V: TRBV14; J: TRBJ2-7; DNA: TGTGCCAGCAGCGCCGGGACAGGCCCTATCGAGCAGTACTTC; CDR3: CASSAGTGPIEQYF
size: once; D: -; V: TRBV30; J: TRBJ2-1; DNA: TGTGCCTGGGACGGGGGCACCCACAATGAGCAGTTCTTC; CDR3: CAWDGGTHNEQFF
size: -; D: -; V: TRBV10-1; J: TRBJ2-3; DNA: TGCGCCAGCAGTGAGTCGGGAAGGCCTAGCACAGATACGCAGTATTTT; CDR3: CASSESGRPSTDTQYF
size: -; D: TRBD1; V: TRBV6-4; J: TRBJ2-2; DNA: TGTGCCAGCGGGACAGGAGTCACCGGGGAGCTGTTTTTT; CDR3: CASGTGVTGELFF
size: -; D: -; V: TRBV19; J: TRBJ1-2; DNA: TGTGCCAGTAGTACCCGGGCAGGGACTTATGGCTACACCTTC; CDR3: CASSTRAGTYGYTF
size: once; D: -; V: TRBV29-1; J: TRBJ1-1; DNA: TGCAGCGTTGAAACTCGGCAGGGCTTAGGCACTGAAGCTTTCTTT; CDR3: CSVETRQGLGTEAFF
size: -; D: -; V: TRBV19; J: TRBJ1-5; DNA: TGTGCCAGTAGCACCGATCGAAACAATCAGCCCCAGCATTTT; CDR3: CASSTDRNNQPQHF
size: -; D: TRBD1; V: TRBV7-2; J: TRBJ2-2; DNA: TGTGCCAGCAGCCCAAGAGGGGGCATAGGGGAGCTGTTTTTT; CDR3: CASSPRGGIGELFF
size: few; D: TRBD1; V: TRBV3-1/TRBV3-2; J: TRBJ2-7; DNA: TGTGCCAGCAGCCCACCCTACAGGGGGCTGAGCTCCTACGAGCAGTACTTC; CDR3: CASSPPYRGLSSYEQYF
size: once; D: TRBD2; V: TRBV6-5; J: TRBJ2-3; DNA: TGTGCCAGCCGGCGGGGGGGAGGAGATACGCAGTATTTT; CDR3: CASRRGGGDTQYF
size: -; D: -; V: TRBV19; J: TRBJ2-6; DNA: TGTGCCAGTGGAGCAGGGGTATCTGGGGCCAACGTCCTGACTTTC; CDR3: CASGAGVSGANVLTF
size: -; D: -; V: TRBV4-2; J: TRBJ1-1; DNA: TGTGCCAGCAGCCAAGTAGGGGAAGAGAACACTGAAGCTTTCTTT; CDR3: CASSQVGEENTEAFF
size: -; D: TRBD2; V: TRBV9; J: TRBJ2-1; DNA: TGTGCCAGCAGCGAGGGGACTAGCGGGAGTAATGAGCAGTTCTTC; CDR3: CASSEGTSGSNEQFF
size: -; D: TRBD1; V: TRBV19; J: TRBJ1-6; DNA: TGTGCCAGTAGTATCGGGACAGCTAATTCACCCCTCCACTTT; CDR3: CASSIGTANSPLHF
size: -; D: -; V: TRBV19; J: TRBJ1-1; DNA: TGTGCCAGTAGTAATTTCGGCTATGTCAATACTGAAGCTTTCTTT; CDR3: CASSNFGYVNTEAFF
size: -; D: -; V: TRBV2; J: TRBJ1-5; DNA: TGTGCCAGCAGTGAAGGCCGACATCGCCAGCCCCAGCATTTT; CDR3: CASSEGRHRQPQHF
size: -; D: -; V: TRBV30; J: TRBJ1-3; DNA: TGTGCCTGGAGAAATGCGGGCGCTGGAAACACCATATATTTT; CDR3: CAWRNAGAGNTIYF
size: few; D: -; V: TRBV20-1; J: TRBJ2-1; DNA: TGCAGTGCTAGTAGACCCAATGAGCAGTTCTTC; CDR3: CSASRPNEQFF
size: -; D: -; V: TRBV19; J: TRBJ1-1; DNA: TGTGCCAGTAGTGGGCTCAGAGGGAACACTGAAGCTTTCTTT; CDR3: CASSGLRGNTEAFF
size: -; D: -; V: TRBV30; J: TRBJ1-3; DNA: TGTGCCTGGAGTGTTGACGGCCGGGGTGACACCATATATTTT; CDR3: CAWSVDGRGDTIYF
size: -; D: -; V: TRBV3-1/TRBV3-2; J: TRBJ2-7; DNA: TGTGCCAGCAGCCAAACCGGGACTCCGGACGAGCAGTACTTC; CDR3: CASSQTGTPDEQYF